The rows below give T cell receptor beta chains drawn from one sample of a study of shared clonotypes between healthy human individuals. Profiled with immunoSEQ multiplex PCR; TCRdb holds only in-frame clones, not every one. The sample carries approximately 1.1 million clones, around 78% recorded once. The sequenced sample was memory CD4+ T cells from PBMCs. The receptors come from a man aged 18 to 30 in good health. Some clones in this sample may be carry-over from other donors' samples. CDR3s include the opening cysteine and the closing phenylalanine or tryptophan. Each record gives: J gene, clone size, D gene, V gene, CDR3 length, CDR3 DNA, CDR3 protein. D genes are given only for firm matches. Clone size is shown for a subset of rows, as once, few, many or a class of expanded clone.

J gene: TRBJ1-3; clone size: NA; D gene: NA; V gene: TRBV7-2; CDR3 length: 14; CDR3 DNA: TGTGCCAGCAGCTTGGGCTCAACGGGAAACACCATATATTTT; CDR3 protein: CASSLGSTGNTIYF
J gene: TRBJ2-7; clone size: NA; D gene: TRBD2; V gene: TRBV7-2; CDR3 length: 17; CDR3 DNA: TGTGCCAGCAGCTACCTCTCCCAACGCGGGAGCTCCTACGAGCAGTACTTC; CDR3 protein: CASSYLSQRGSSYEQYF
J gene: TRBJ2-3; clone size: NA; D gene: NA; V gene: TRBV30; CDR3 length: 13; CDR3 DNA: TGTGCCTGGAGGACAGCTTCCACAGATACGCAGTATTTT; CDR3 protein: CAWRTASTDTQYF
J gene: TRBJ2-7; clone size: NA; D gene: NA; V gene: TRBV7-2; CDR3 length: 14; CDR3 DNA: TGTGCCAGCAGCTCGTTATTCGGCGTGGGGGAGCAGTACTTC; CDR3 protein: CASSSLFGVGEQYF
J gene: TRBJ1-1; clone size: NA; D gene: NA; V gene: TRBV27; CDR3 length: 15; CDR3 DNA: TGTGCCAGCAGAATGGGATCCCGGATGAACACTGAAGCTTTCTTT; CDR3 protein: CASRMGSRMNTEAFF
J gene: TRBJ2-1; clone size: once; D gene: TRBD2; V gene: TRBV18; CDR3 length: 18; CDR3 DNA: TGTGCCAGCTCCCTGTCGGTTGCTAGCGGGGGCTCCTACAATGAGCAGTTCTTC; CDR3 protein: CASSLSVASGGSYNEQFF
J gene: TRBJ1-2; clone size: NA; D gene: TRBD1; V gene: TRBV15; CDR3 length: 16; CDR3 DNA: TGTGCCACCAGCAGAGATCGTGGCAGGGGGCCTTCTGGCTACACCTTC; CDR3 protein: CATSRDRGRGPSGYTF
J gene: TRBJ1-1; clone size: NA; D gene: NA; V gene: TRBV15; CDR3 length: 14; CDR3 DNA: TGTGCCACCAGCAGATTACGAGTGAACACTGAAGCTTTCTTT; CDR3 protein: CATSRLRVNTEAFF
J gene: TRBJ2-5; clone size: NA; D gene: TRBD1; V gene: TRBV4-2; CDR3 length: 15; CDR3 DNA: TGTGCCAGCAGCCAAACACAGGGGTCCCGAGAGACCCAGTACTTC; CDR3 protein: CASSQTQGSRETQYF
J gene: TRBJ2-6; clone size: once; D gene: NA; V gene: TRBV7-3; CDR3 length: 18; CDR3 DNA: TGTGCCAGCAGCTTAAATGGGAGGCCGAGCTCTGGGGCCAACGTCCTGACTTTC; CDR3 protein: CASSLNGRPSSGANVLTF
J gene: TRBJ1-3; clone size: NA; D gene: NA; V gene: TRBV9; CDR3 length: 17; CDR3 DNA: TGTGCCAGCAGCCCCAACCCCAGGGATTCTGGTGGAAACACCATATATTTT; CDR3 protein: CASSPNPRDSGGNTIYF
J gene: TRBJ2-4; clone size: NA; D gene: NA; V gene: TRBV28; CDR3 length: 11; CDR3 DNA: TGTGCCAGTTTAAGCAAAAACATTCAGTACTTC; CDR3 protein: CASLSKNIQYF
J gene: TRBJ2-7; clone size: NA; D gene: NA; V gene: TRBV27; CDR3 length: 16; CDR3 DNA: TGTGCCAGCAGTCGGACCGGGACCTTTAATCCGGGGGAGCAGTACTTC; CDR3 protein: CASSRTGTFNPGEQYF
J gene: TRBJ2-1; clone size: NA; D gene: TRBD2; V gene: TRBV29-1; CDR3 length: 15; CDR3 DNA: TGCAGCGTATACCGACCTGCAGGAGCGGGAAATGAGCAGTTCTTC; CDR3 protein: CSVYRPAGAGNEQFF
J gene: TRBJ1-5; clone size: NA; D gene: NA; V gene: TRBV28; CDR3 length: 15; CDR3 DNA: TGTGCCAGCAGACCTCGTCTCGGCGAGCATCAGCCCCAGCATTTT; CDR3 protein: CASRPRLGEHQPQHF
J gene: TRBJ1-5; clone size: NA; D gene: NA; V gene: TRBV4-3; CDR3 length: 13; CDR3 DNA: TGCGCCAGCAGCAAGAGGGAGGGGCAGCCCCAGCATTTT; CDR3 protein: CASSKREGQPQHF
J gene: TRBJ2-7; clone size: NA; D gene: NA; V gene: TRBV6-5; CDR3 length: 13; CDR3 DNA: TGTGCCAGCAGTCTCCGGGGTTCCTACGAGCAGTACTTC; CDR3 protein: CASSLRGSYEQYF
J gene: TRBJ2-6; clone size: NA; D gene: NA; V gene: TRBV30; CDR3 length: 16; CDR3 DNA: TGTGCCTACACGCCCCAGACCCCCTCTGGGGCCAACGTCCTGACTTTC; CDR3 protein: CAYTPQTPSGANVLTF
J gene: TRBJ1-1; clone size: NA; D gene: NA; V gene: TRBV7-8; CDR3 length: 14; CDR3 DNA: TGTGCCAGCAGCTCCCCCGATCATGCAAGGAAAGCTTTCTTT; CDR3 protein: CASSSPDHARKAFF